The next 18 T cell receptor beta chains were all read from a single sample in a study of breast tumors, draining lymph nodes, adjacent tissues. TCRdb re-called the multiplex PCR reads through MiXCR, storing one row per CDR3 protein. Counted here are over 10,000 distinct CDR3 sequences, about 62% occurring once; the ten biggest clones make up approximately 49%. Sequenced material: tumor-adjacent breast tissue. These receptors were collected from a female donor with breast cancer. Some clones in this sample may be carry-over from other donors' samples.

This clonotype came up many times. The CDR3 DNA sequence: TGTGCCATCAGCCGACAGGGATCGGGCACAGATACGCAGTATTTT. Protein sequence: CAISRQGSGTDTQYF. This chain uses TRBV10-3 with TRBJ2-3, with 7 bases matching TRBD1. CDR3 length: 15 residues. Germline loops: CDR1 ENHRY, CDR2 SYGVKD. Trimming cost V 6 bases and J 1 base; bases outside gene matches: 7.

The genes are TRBV25-1 and TRBJ2-7, with a weak D call TRBD1 (6 bases). Germline V gene data show CDR1 as MGHDK and CDR2 as SYGVNS. The V end lost 5 bases, the J end lost 0 bases, and 8 bases lay between the germline ends. The CDR3 sequence is 13 residues long. CDR3 protein: CASSKGGSYEQYF. For the CDR3, the DNA is TGTGCCAGCAGTAAAGGGGGCTCCTACGAGCAGTACTTC.

With respect to this clonotype: A junction boundary mismatches the germline segment, possibly from a read error. The chain is built from TRBV6-6 and TRBJ2-1, with TRBD2 as a possible D gene (6 bases). From germline, CDR1 is MNHNY and CDR2 SVGAGI (reference sequence). CDR3 length equals 13 residues. The chain's CDR3 is CASGGERRNERFF. The CDR3, as DNA: TGTGCCAGTGGAGGGGAGCGGCGCAATGAGCGGTTCTTC.

This clonotype was seen once. The chain is built from TRBV7-2 and TRBJ2-1; 7 positions agree with TRBD2. Per germline, CDR1 SGHTA and CDR2 FQGNSA. Unmatched junction bases numbered 8, after V lost 1 base and J lost 5 bases. There are 16 residues in the CDR3. For the CDR3, the DNA is TGTGCCAGCAGCTTAGTCGGGGGAGGGTTCCACAATGAGCAGTTCTTC. This encodes CASSLVGGGFHNEQFF.

The rearrangement links TRBV6-1 to TRBJ1-2; 7 bases align to TRBD1. Germline trimming cut 5 bases from V and 5 bases from J; bases unmatched to any gene: 8. Germline V gives CDR1 MNHNS, CDR2 SASEGT. This CDR3 is 14 amino acids long. The CDR3 loop is CASSPPGQTYGYTF. The CDR3 DNA sequence: TGTGCCAGCAGTCCTCCGGGACAGACTTATGGCTACACCTTC.

This clonotype appeared many times. J is TRBJ2-3 and V is TRBV2, with 10 bases lining up with TRBD2. CDR3 size: 14 residues. Germline V CDR1 and CDR2: SNHLY, FYNNEI. With 5 bases clipped from V and 5 bases from J, the junction kept 4 bases outside the gene matches. The CDR3 reads CASSNSGGVDTQYF. As DNA, the CDR3 is TGTGCCAGCAGTAACAGCGGGGGGGTAGATACGCAGTATTTT.

This clonotype was observed at least ten times. The rearrangement uses TRBV28 and TRBJ2-3; D not certain. CDR1 and CDR2 (germline): MDHEN, SYDVKM. The V gene lost 6 bases and the J gene lost 1 base, with 17 bases spanning the gap. The CDR3 is 16 residues long. The CDR3 nucleotides are TGTGCCAGCAGCCCGGTATACGGCGCCGGCACAGATACGCAGTATTTT. This encodes CASSPVYGAGTDTQYF.

This clonotype came up many times. The rearrangement links TRBV27 to TRBJ1-5; 7 bases match TRBD1. CDR1 and CDR2 from the germline V gene are MNHEY and SMNVEV (reference sequence). The CDR3 is 13 residues long. J lost 7 bases, V lost 6 bases, and 6 bases had no gene match. Written as DNA, the CDR3 is TGTGCCAGCAGCACACAGGGGCGGCAGCCCCAGCATTTT. Translation gives CASSTQGRQPQHF.

This clonotype was seen ten or more times. An end of the junction does not agree with germline; a read error may underlie this. The V gene is TRBV7-7, the J gene TRBJ1-1; no firm D call. From germline, CDR1 is SSHAT and CDR2 FNYEAQ (reference sequence). The CDR3 is made up of 13 amino acids. The CDR3 sequence is CASSLRFGTEAFF. Here the CDR3 DNA reads TGTGCTAGCAGCCTCAGATTCGGTACTGAAGCTTTCTTT.

In this sample, this clonotype turned up many times. The conserved phenylalanine or tryptophan is not found at the CDR3 terminus, so this likely reflects a read error. The rearrangement uses TRBV9 and TRBJ2-5, with D perhaps matching TRBD2 (6 bases). V lost 3 bases and J 5 bases, leaving 11 bases between the germline ends. The V gene's germline CDR1 is SGDLS and CDR2 YYNGEE. This CDR3 spans 13 amino acids. Here the CDR3 DNA reads TGTGCCAGCAGCGCGGGAGATGGGGAGACCCAGTACTCC. It encodes CASSAGDGETQYS.

This clonotype qualifies as medium-sized. The gene calls are TRBV7-9 and TRBJ2-3; TRBD1 aligns across 7 bases. The V and J ends lost 6 bases and 5 bases, in that order; junction bases with no gene match: 5. The CDR3 is 13 residues long. Germline CDR1 is SEHNR and CDR2 is FQNEAQ (reference sequence). CDR3 bases: TGTGCCAGCAGAAAGGGGGCTGAAGATACGCAGTATTTT. This codes for CASRKGAEDTQYF.

V is TRBV7-2 and J is TRBJ2-3; 10 nucleotides align to TRBD2. Losses at the gene ends were 5 bases for V and 4 bases for J; bases not matched to a gene: 9. The CDR3 consists of 16 residues. Per germline, CDR1 SGHTA and CDR2 FQGNSA. The CDR3 protein is CASSPSSGRGADTQYF. The CDR3 nucleotides read TGTGCCAGCAGCCCTTCTAGCGGGAGAGGGGCAGATACGCAGTATTTT. Complete variable domain (other parts from reference TRBV7-2 and TRBJ2-3): GAGVSQSPSNKVTEKGKDVELRCDPISGHTALYWYRQSLGQGLEFLIYFQGNSAPDKSGLPSDRFSAERTGGSVSTLTIQRTQQEDSAVYLCASSPSSGRGADTQYFGPGTRLTVL.

V and J are TRBV7-9 and TRBJ2-7; D ambiguous. Germline lookup yields CDR1 SEHNR and CDR2 FQNEAQ (reference sequence). V was shortened by 7 bases and J by 0 bases, with 7 bases between the two germline ends. The CDR3 sequence is 12 residues long. The CDR3 loop reads CASTLSSYEQYF. The DNA for the CDR3 is TGTGCCAGCACACTGAGCTCCTACGAGCAGTACTTC.

This CDR3 is CASSVGHSSYEQYF. The CDR3 coding sequence is TGTGCCAGCAGCGTAGGGCACAGCTCCTACGAGCAGTACTTC. V gene TRBV9 combines with J gene TRBJ2-7; D is ambiguous. In germline, CDR1 is SGDLS, CDR2 YYNGEE. This CDR3 is built from 14 residues. The V end was cut by 0 bases, the J end by 0 bases, with 7 bases between.

There are a few counts of this clonotype. V gene TRBV20-1 combines with J gene TRBJ2-1, with TRBD2 matching over 9 bases. V was clipped by 8 bases and J by 4 bases; unmatched bases: 9. The CDR3 spans 14 residues. Germline V gene lookup returns CDR1 DFQATT and CDR2 SNEGSKA (reference sequence). CDR3 region: CSTVAGEVYNEQFF. CDR3 nucleotide sequence: TGCAGTACTGTAGCGGGAGAGGTGTACAATGAGCAGTTCTTC.

This chain connects TRBV25-1 to TRBJ1-6; D ambiguous. Germline V gene sequence: CDR1 MGHDK, CDR2 SYGVNS. V was clipped by 1 base and J by 10 bases, with 8 bases between them. The CDR3 spans 13 residues. CDR3 residues: CASSELFRSPLHF. The DNA for the CDR3 is TGTGCCAGCAGTGAATTATTTCGGTCACCCCTCCACTTT.

This clonotype showed up many times. The rearrangement joins TRBV18 to TRBJ2-2, with unresolved D. Germline V gene lookup returns CDR1 KGHSH and CDR2 LQKENI. The V gene lost 0 bases and the J gene lost 1 base, with 9 bases spanning the gap. There are 16 residues in the CDR3. CDR3 nucleotide sequence: TGTGCCAGCTCACCACCTCTTCCGCAGAACACCGGGGAGCTGTTTTTT. Residues: CASSPPLPQNTGELFF.

The gene calls are TRBV2 and TRBJ1-3; TRBD1 matches at 7 bases. The CDR3 spans 13 residues. The germline gives CDR1 SNHLY, CDR2 FYNNEI. Trimming took 6 bases from V and 7 from J; bases not matched to a gene: 6. CDR3 in DNA: TGTGCCAGCAGCCAGGACAGGTTGAACACCATATATTTT. Translating it yields CASSQDRLNTIYF.